One sample yielded the 13 T cell receptor beta chains listed below, sequenced in a study of blood T cell repertoires in COVID-19. The assay was immunoSEQ multiplex PCR, and TCRdb's table has in-frame clones only and misses some. The sample lists approximately 160,000 clones; under 90% were seen once. The material sequenced was PBMCs or T cells enriched from blood (not recorded which). The receptor set was obtained from a woman between 50 and 59 years old who had recovered from COVID-19.

J is TRBJ2-3 and V is TRBV5-1; D might be TRBD2 (6 bases). This CDR3 spans 16 amino acids. Germline CDR1 is SGHRS and CDR2 is YFSETQ. Trimming took 0 bases from V and 2 from J, leaving 13 bases between them. CDR3: CASSLELAGPTDTQYF. DNA of the CDR3: TGCGCCAGCAGCTTGGAACTCGCGGGGCCCACAGATACGCAGTATTTT. Drawing the rest from reference TRBV5-1 and TRBJ2-3, the complete variable domain is KAGVTQTPRYLIKTRGQQVTLSCSPISGHRSVSWYQQTPGQGLQFLFEYFSETQRNKGNFPGRFSGRQFSNSRSEMNVSTLELGDSALYLCASSLELAGPTDTQYFGPGTRLTVL.

V gene TRBV5-5 combines with J gene TRBJ1-5; 8 bases map to TRBD1. The CDR3 length is 16 residues. Germline trimming cut 2 bases from V and 2 bases from J; bases unmatched to any gene: 6. Germline lookup yields CDR1 SGHKS and CDR2 YYEKEE (reference sequence). This chain's CDR3 is CASSFSGQGGNQPQHF. CDR3 nucleotide sequence: TGTGCCAGCAGCTTTTCCGGACAGGGCGGCAATCAGCCCCAGCATTTT.

This clone appeared a single time. The chain is built from TRBV21-1 and TRBJ2-5; no DNA check was done on the table's D call, TRBD1. TRBV21-1 represents a pseudogene. There are 16 residues in the CDR3. The CDR3 spells CASSPDGDRGGETQYF. Written as DNA, the CDR3 is TGTGCCAGCAGCCCCGACGGGGACAGGGGAGGAGAGACCCAGTACTTC.

The J gene is TRBJ1-3, the V gene TRBV11-2; D might be TRBD1 (5 bases). Deletions cut 4 bases from V and 4 bases from J, with 14 bases between. Germline values: CDR1 SGHAT, CDR2 FQNNGV. The CDR3 runs 15 residues. CDR3 bases: TGTGCCAGCAGCTCCCTATTTCGGGGGGGAAACACCATATATTTT. This encodes CASSSLFRGGNTIYF. Looking up the rest from reference TRBV11-2 and TRBJ1-3 gives the full variable domain: EAGVAQSPRYKIIEKRQSVAFWCNPISGHATLYWYQQILGQGPKLLIQFQNNGVVDDSQLPKDRFSAERLKGVDSTLKIQPAKLEDSAVYLCASSSLFRGGNTIYFGEGSWLTVV.

This clone was observed once. The same CDR3 is also encoded by other DNA sequences in this sample. CDR3 loop: CASSYRGGYEQYF. The CDR3, as DNA: TGTGCCAGCAGTTATAGGGGCGGCTACGAGCAGTACTTC. The rearrangement joins TRBV6-5 to TRBJ2-7; weak D call: TRBD1 (5 bases). V lost 3 bases and J 3 bases, leaving 9 bases between the germline ends. Germline V gene lookup returns CDR1 MNHEY and CDR2 SVGAGI. CDR3 length equals 13 residues.

J is TRBJ2-3 and V is TRBV7-9; a weak D match, TRBD2 (5 bases). This CDR3 has 15 amino acids. CDR1 is SEHNR, CDR2 FQNEAQ, per germline (reference sequence). Between the trimmed V and J ends, which lost 3 bases and 2 bases, there was a span of 12 bases. CDR3 protein: CASSFSPGNTDTQYF. The CDR3 DNA reads TGTGCCAGCAGCTTCTCCCCCGGGAACACAGATACGCAGTATTTT.

V and J are TRBV7-9 and TRBJ2-1, with D uncertain. CDR1 SEHNR and CDR2 FQNEAQ come from the germline V gene (reference sequence). Trimming took off 4 bases at V and 10 bases at J, with 8 bases between the two ends. This CDR3 is 11 amino acids long. CDR3 amino acids: CASSYTKEQFF. The CDR3 DNA is TGTGCCAGCAGCTATACAAAGGAGCAGTTCTTC.

This clone was observed a few times. This chain links TRBV4-2 with TRBJ2-2; weak D call: TRBD2 (6 bases). The CDR3 covers 16 residues. Trimming stripped 0 bases from V and 4 bases from J, with 12 bases between. From germline, CDR1 is LGHNA and CDR2 YNFKEQ. The CDR3 DNA reads TGTGCCAGCAGCCAAGAAGGGCTAGCGATCACCGGGGAGCTGTTTTTT. Translated, it gives CASSQEGLAITGELFF.

The chain joins TRBV6-2 or TRBV6-3 to TRBJ1-6, with 9 positions matching TRBD1. Germline V gives CDR1 MNHEY, CDR2 SVGEGT. The CDR3 sequence is 16 residues long. The V gene end was trimmed by 3 bases and the J gene end by 9 bases; junction bases not matched to a gene: 9. This chain's CDR3 is CASSYLVDRGSSPLHF. In nucleotides, the CDR3 is TGTGCCAGCAGTTATTTAGTGGACAGGGGATCTTCACCCCTCCACTTT.

V is TRBV18 and J is TRBJ1-2; the D is unclear. This CDR3 has 13 amino acids. Germline V lookup: CDR1 KGHSH, CDR2 LQKENI. Trimming left V 2 bases short and J 8 bases short, with 12 bases between. CDR3 in amino acids: CASSPIIEEGYTF. CDR3 in DNA: TGTGCCAGCTCACCAATTATTGAGGAGGGCTACACCTTC.

V gene TRBV2 combines with J gene TRBJ2-5; 14 nucleotides align to TRBD2. V lost 10 bases, J lost 5 bases, and 9 bases stayed unmatched. Germline V gene data show CDR1 as SNHLY and CDR2 as FYNNEI. The CDR3 sequence is 15 residues long. In nucleotides, the CDR3 is TGTGCCACCCGAATGAGACTAGCGGGAGGGGAGACCCAGTACTTC. Protein: CATRMRLAGGETQYF.

The V call is TRBV11-3, the J call TRBJ1-3; D not resolved. Per germline, CDR1 SGHNT and CDR2 YENEEA. V lost 2 bases to trimming and J lost 0 bases, with 8 bases between them. The CDR3 spans 15 residues. In DNA form, the CDR3 reads TGTGCCAGCAGCTTACCTCCAGGCTCTGGAAACACCATATATTTT. It specifies CASSLPPGSGNTIYF.

The J gene is TRBJ2-1, the V gene TRBV9; D possibly corresponds to TRBD1 (5 bases). The germline CDR1 and CDR2 sequences are SGDLS and YYNGEE. Between the trimmed V and J ends, which lost 6 bases and 1 base, there was a span of 20 bases. The length of the CDR3 is 17 residues. The CDR3 spells CASTRLGAPTSYNEQFF. The CDR3 DNA reads as TGTGCCAGCACTCGTCTAGGGGCGCCTACTTCCTACAATGAGCAGTTCTTC.